These T cell receptor beta chains were read from a single sample in a study of PD-1 blockade in classical Hodgkin lymphoma. Libraries were prepared by immunoSEQ multiplex PCR; TCRdb keeps only in-frame clonotypes and omits some of them. This repertoire shows over 85,000 clones, 75% to 85% found once; its top ten account for 16%. The material was peripheral blood mononuclear cells (PBMCs), obtained before the second cycle of nivolumab. These receptors were collected from a human donor with classical Hodgkin lymphoma. Each CDR3 is given with its conserved first and last residue. The order of the fields is J gene, V gene, clone size, D gene, CDR3 protein, CDR3 DNA. A D gene is named only where the DNA matches it firmly. Clone size, where shown, is once, few, many, or a class for clones that have expanded.

j_call: TRBJ2-3
v_call: TRBV19
clone_size: few
d_call: .
cdr3_aa: CASSMTDTQYF
cdr3_nt: TGTGCCAGTAGTATGACAGATACGCAGTATTTT

j_call: TRBJ2-7
v_call: TRBV19
clone_size: .
d_call: TRBD1
cdr3_aa: CASSIGDSYEQYF
cdr3_nt: TGTGCCAGTAGTATAGGGGACAGCTACGAGCAGTACTTC

j_call: TRBJ2-7
v_call: TRBV19
clone_size: .
d_call: .
cdr3_aa: CASSRTGQAAYEQYF
cdr3_nt: TGTGCCAGCAGCCGCACGGGACAAGCGGCCTACGAGCAGTACTTC

j_call: TRBJ2-1
v_call: TRBV5-4
clone_size: .
d_call: .
cdr3_aa: CASSLVGGDEQFF
cdr3_nt: TGTGCCAGCAGCTTGGTCGGCGGTGATGAGCAGTTCTTC

j_call: TRBJ2-2
v_call: TRBV20-1
clone_size: .
d_call: .
cdr3_aa: CSASSPGELFF
cdr3_nt: TGCAGTGCTAGCTCCCCCGGGGAGCTGTTTTTT

j_call: TRBJ1-1
v_call: TRBV9
clone_size: few
d_call: .
cdr3_aa: CASSPQGGSATF
cdr3_nt: TGTGCCAGCAGCCCCCAGGGAGGGTCAGCAACTTTT

j_call: TRBJ2-3
v_call: TRBV11-3
clone_size: once
d_call: TRBD2
cdr3_aa: CASSFSGSPDTQYF
cdr3_nt: TGTGCCAGCAGCTTCAGCGGGAGCCCAGATACGCAGTATTTT

j_call: TRBJ1-2
v_call: TRBV6-5
clone_size: .
d_call: TRBD1
cdr3_aa: CASGATGASGYTF
cdr3_nt: TGTGCCAGCGGAGCGACAGGGGCTTCTGGCTACACCTTC

j_call: TRBJ2-7
v_call: TRBV27
clone_size: .
d_call: TRBD2
cdr3_aa: CASRGAGLPYEQYF
cdr3_nt: TGTGCCAGCAGGGGAGCGGGACTCCCCTACGAGCAGTACTTC

j_call: TRBJ2-1
v_call: TRBV6-1
clone_size: .
d_call: TRBD2
cdr3_aa: CASSEPGLAGNNEQFF
cdr3_nt: TGTGCCAGCAGTGAGCCCGGACTAGCGGGTAACAATGAGCAGTTCTTC

j_call: TRBJ1-1
v_call: TRBV18
clone_size: .
d_call: .
cdr3_aa: CASSPRPGGKDKDTEAFF
cdr3_nt: TGTGCCAGCTCACCACGGCCCGGGGGGAAGGATAAAGACACTGAAGCTTTCTTT

j_call: TRBJ2-2
v_call: TRBV12-5
clone_size: .
d_call: .
cdr3_aa: CASGLGDRPANTGELFF
cdr3_nt: TGTGCTAGTGGTTTGGGAGACAGGCCGGCGAACACCGGGGAGCTGTTTTTT

j_call: TRBJ2-7
v_call: TRBV5-5
clone_size: .
d_call: TRBD1
cdr3_aa: CASSWRGQGGTYEQYF
cdr3_nt: TGTGCCAGCAGCTGGCGGGGACAGGGGGGTACCTACGAGCAGTACTTC

j_call: TRBJ2-1
v_call: TRBV14
clone_size: .
d_call: .
cdr3_aa: CASSQSSGYNEQFF
cdr3_nt: TGTGCCAGCAGCCAAAGTAGCGGATACAATGAGCAGTTCTTC

j_call: TRBJ2-1
v_call: TRBV9
clone_size: .
d_call: .
cdr3_aa: CASSSRAAGNNEQFF
cdr3_nt: TGTGCCAGCAGCTCTAGGGCCGCCGGCAACAATGAGCAGTTCTTC

j_call: TRBJ1-5
v_call: TRBV19
clone_size: .
d_call: .
cdr3_aa: CACSPLGNSNQPQHF
cdr3_nt: TGTGCCTGCAGCCCGTTAGGGAATAGCAATCAGCCCCAGCATTTT

j_call: TRBJ1-2
v_call: TRBV4-3
clone_size: once
d_call: .
cdr3_aa: CASSQAFGEGYTF
cdr3_nt: TGCGCCAGCAGCCAAGCCTTCGGTGAGGGCTACACCTTC

j_call: TRBJ1-2
v_call: TRBV28
clone_size: .
d_call: .
cdr3_aa: CASNKERWTSGYTF
cdr3_nt: TGTGCCAGCAATAAAGAGAGGTGGACTTCCGGCTACACCTTC

j_call: TRBJ2-1
v_call: TRBV5-5
clone_size: .
d_call: .
cdr3_aa: CASSPVGNEQFF
cdr3_nt: TGTGCCAGCAGCCCCGTTGGGAATGAGCAGTTCTTC

j_call: TRBJ2-4
v_call: TRBV6-1
clone_size: .
d_call: .
cdr3_aa: CASSPRGRAENIQYF
cdr3_nt: TGTGCCAGCAGTCCAAGGGGCCGGGCGGAAAACATTCAGTACTTC

j_call: TRBJ2-3
v_call: TRBV2
clone_size: .
d_call: .
cdr3_aa: CASSDPGTQYF
cdr3_nt: TGTGCCAGCAGTGATCCAGGCACGCAGTATTTT

j_call: TRBJ2-1
v_call: TRBV18
clone_size: few
d_call: TRBD2
cdr3_aa: CASSRSGGSSYNEQFF
cdr3_nt: TGTGCCAGCTCACGGAGCGGGGGCAGCTCCTACAATGAGCAGTTCTTC

j_call: TRBJ1-1
v_call: TRBV2
clone_size: .
d_call: TRBD1
cdr3_aa: CASSEHGTGNTEAFF
cdr3_nt: TGTGCCAGCAGTGAACACGGGACAGGGAACACTGAAGCTTTCTTT

j_call: TRBJ2-2
v_call: TRBV2
clone_size: .
d_call: .
cdr3_aa: CASSLVGGGTGELFF
cdr3_nt: TGTGCCAGCAGTTTAGTGGGCGGCGGCACCGGGGAGCTGTTTTTT

j_call: TRBJ1-1
v_call: TRBV28
clone_size: few
d_call: .
cdr3_aa: CASSPQTGLGTEAFF
cdr3_nt: TGTGCCAGCAGTCCCCAGACAGGCTTGGGCACTGAAGCTTTCTTT

j_call: TRBJ2-7
v_call: TRBV28
clone_size: .
d_call: TRBD2
cdr3_aa: CASGTSVNYEQYF
cdr3_nt: TGTGCCAGCGGGACTAGCGTGAACTACGAGCAGTACTTC

j_call: TRBJ1-1
v_call: TRBV6-6
clone_size: .
d_call: .
cdr3_aa: CASSSLGNTEAFF
cdr3_nt: TGTGCCAGCAGTTCTCTGGGGAACACTGAAGCTTTCTTT

j_call: TRBJ1-1
v_call: TRBV5-4
clone_size: .
d_call: .
cdr3_aa: CASSLGTSEAFF
cdr3_nt: TGTGCCAGCAGCTTAGGGACATCGGAAGCTTTCTTT

j_call: TRBJ2-1
v_call: TRBV19
clone_size: .
d_call: .
cdr3_aa: CASSIKDSILLF
cdr3_nt: TGTGCCAGTAGTATTAAAGACTCCATTCTGCTCTTC

j_call: TRBJ2-7
v_call: TRBV19
clone_size: .
d_call: TRBD1
cdr3_aa: CASSPTGQGPRDEQYF
cdr3_nt: TGTGCCAGTAGCCCTACCGGACAGGGCCCCAGAGACGAGCAGTACTTC